One and the same sample provided the 32 T cell receptor beta chains below, sequenced in a study of OX40 agonist ivuxolimab in advanced cancers. Assay: immunoSEQ multiplex PCR; the TCRdb copy retains only in-frame clones and omits some. The sample lists some 50,000 clones; over 70% were seen once. The starting material was CD4+ or CD8+ T cells sorted from blood, obtained in a trial of the OX40 agonist ivuxolimab. These receptor sequences come from an adult with an advanced solid tumor such as melanoma, head and neck, liver or kidney cancer.

The sample holds one count of this clone. The chain carries TRBV10-2 and TRBJ1-1; no clear D. Germline CDR1 reads WSHSY; CDR2 reads SAAADI. The ends were cut back, 0 bases at V and 0 bases at J, with 8 bases in the middle. The CDR3 spans 15 residues. This CDR3 reads CASSESRGMNTEAFF. CDR3 coding DNA: TGCGCCAGCAGTGAGTCCCGGGGAATGAACACTGAAGCTTTCTTT.

This clone was counted only a few times. Other DNA sequences in the sample encode the same CDR3. CDR3 loop: CACRGEYNSPLHF. The CDR3 region has the DNA TGTGCCTGCCGAGGAGAATATAATTCACCCCTCCACTTT. V and J are TRBV30 and TRBJ1-6; D remains ambiguous. This CDR3 has 13 amino acids. The germline CDR1 and CDR2 sequences are GTSNPN and SVGIG (reference sequence). Trimming removed 6 bases from V and 4 bases from J, with 10 bases in between.

The chain carries TRBV7-9 and TRBJ1-1; the D gene is possibly TRBD1 (6 bases). The CDR3 is 15 residues long. CDR1 is SEHNR and CDR2 is FQNEAQ in the germline V gene (reference sequence). V lost 7 bases to trimming and J lost 0 bases, with 15 bases between them. CDR3 DNA: TGTGCCAGCACCCCGGCGGGGGCCCTGAACACTGAAGCTTTCTTT. Encoded protein: CASTPAGALNTEAFF.

The chain couples TRBV28 to TRBJ1-2, with D unresolved. CDR3 length: 12 amino acids. V was shortened by 2 bases and J by 6 bases, with 7 bases between the two germline ends. CDR1 and CDR2 from the germline V gene are MDHEN and SYDVKM. The CDR3 is CASSLPDHGYTF. The CDR3 coding sequence is TGTGCCAGCAGTTTACCCGATCATGGCTACACCTTC.

The chain employs TRBV19 and TRBJ1-1; no definite D call. The V gene lost 7 bases and the J gene lost 1 base, with 10 bases spanning the gap. Germline-derived CDR1 and CDR2 are LNHDA and SQIVND (reference sequence). This CDR3 has 13 amino acids. The CDR3 DNA sequence: TGTGCCAGTATCACGGCGGCGAACACTGAAGCTTTCTTT. Residues: CASITAANTEAFF.

The table lists this clone with a count of one. The rearrangement links TRBV30 to TRBJ2-7; 14 nucleotides line up with TRBD2. Germline assignment: CDR1 GTSNPN and CDR2 SVGIG (reference sequence). Germline trimming cut 2 bases from V and 12 bases from J; bases unmatched to any gene: 9. CDR3 size: 14 residues. The DNA for the CDR3 is TGTGCCTGGAGTCCTGGGACTAGCGGGAGTGGTCTGTACTTC. Its protein is CAWSPGTSGSGLYF.

Worth noting for this clone: The sample has other DNA sequences that encode this CDR3 too. V usage is TRBV19 and J usage is TRBJ1-2; D is perhaps TRBD1 (6 bases). Trimming pared 5 bases from V and 8 bases from J, leaving 18 bases between. The germline CDR1 and CDR2 sequences are LNHDA and SQIVND (reference sequence). The CDR3 spans 14 residues. CDR3 bases: TGTGCCAGTAGTCCGGACGGGGGGCCCTACGGCTACACCTTC. It specifies CASSPDGGPYGYTF.

The genes are TRBV7-9 and TRBJ2-7; 8 nucleotides match TRBD1. V shed 6 bases and J 8 bases; nucleotides not matched to a gene: 9. Germline CDR1 and CDR2: SEHNR and FQNEAQ (reference sequence). The CDR3 has 13 residues. The CDR3 DNA reads as TGTGCCAGCAGGGAGGACAGGGTCGGCCAGCAGTACTTC. It is translated as CASREDRVGQQYF.

This clone occurred a few times. The chain is built from TRBV28 and TRBJ1-3, with D uncertain. Germline V gene sequence: CDR1 MDHEN, CDR2 SYDVKM. The CDR3 loop spans 12 amino acids. Trimming removed 3 bases at V and 3 bases at J, with 3 bases between. The CDR3 here is CASSFLGNTIYF. DNA of the CDR3: TGTGCCAGCAGTTTTCTTGGAAACACCATATATTTT. The full variable domain, with the rest looked up from reference TRBV28 and TRBJ1-3, is DVKVTQSSRYLVKRTGEKVFLECVQDMDHENMFWYRQDPGLGLRLIYFSYDVKMKEKGDIPEGYSVSREKKERFSLILESASTNQTSMYLCASSFLGNTIYFGEGSWLTVV.

This sequence joins TRBV6-1 and TRBJ1-5; D is possibly TRBD1 (6 bases). The germline V gene has CDR1 MNHNS and CDR2 SASEGT. V was cut by 5 bases and J by 4 bases, with 9 bases left in between. The CDR3 covers 13 residues. In nucleotides, the CDR3 is TGTGCCAGCAGTTGGGGGCAAAATCAGCCCCAGCATTTT. Translating gives CASSWGQNQPQHF.

The chain is built from TRBV7-2 and TRBJ2-3; D unclear. CDR3 size: 13 residues. From germline, CDR1 is SGHTA and CDR2 FQGNSA. The V end lost 1 base, the J end lost 6 bases, and 8 bases lay between the germline ends. The CDR3 coding sequence is TGTGCCAGCAGCTTAGGGGAAAGGGATACGCAGTATTTT. Protein product: CASSLGERDTQYF.

The rearrangement joins TRBV7-9 to TRBJ1-5; possibly TRBD1 for D (5 bases). V lost 5 bases and J 9 bases, leaving 11 bases between the germline ends. Germline V gives CDR1 SEHNR, CDR2 FQNEAQ (reference sequence). This CDR3 is 12 amino acids long. CDR3 amino acids: CASSPPGGPQHF. The CDR3 bases are TGTGCCAGCAGCCCTCCTGGGGGGCCCCAGCATTTT.

This clone was seen more than once but under ten times. The J gene is TRBJ1-1, the V gene TRBV28; perhaps TRBD1 as D (5 bases). Deletions cut 7 bases from V and 9 bases from J, with 15 bases between. CDR1 MDHEN and CDR2 SYDVKM come from the germline V gene. The CDR3 sequence is 12 residues long. The CDR3 sequence is CASTKGVGQAFF. The CDR3 bases are TGTGCCAGCACCAAAGGGGTAGGGCAAGCTTTCTTT.

The V call is TRBV29-1, the J call TRBJ1-2, with 12 positions matching TRBD1. The V and J ends lost 7 bases and 8 bases, in that order; junction bases with no gene match: 8. The germline V gene has CDR1 SQVTM and CDR2 ANQGSEA. The CDR3 extends over 13 amino acids. CDR3 sequence (DNA): TGCAGCGGTCTGCCGGGACAGGGGGCCGGCTACACCTTC. It codes for CSGLPGQGAGYTF. Full variable domain (rest looked up from reference TRBV29-1 and TRBJ1-2): SAVISQKPSRDICQRGTSLTIQCQVDSQVTMMFWYRQQPGQSLTLIATANQGSEATYESGFVIDKFPISRPNLTFSTLTVSNMSPEDSSIYLCSGLPGQGAGYTFGSGTRLTVV.

The chain links TRBV19 to TRBJ2-3; a weak D match, TRBD1 (6 bases). The CDR3 is 15 residues long. CDR1 is LNHDA, CDR2 SQIVND, per germline (reference sequence). Trimming removed 7 bases from V and 2 bases from J, with 16 bases in between. CDR3 in amino acids: CASTPGAPFTDTQYF. The CDR3 DNA is TGTGCCAGTACGCCAGGGGCCCCCTTCACAGATACGCAGTATTTT. Together with reference TRBV19 and TRBJ2-3, the CDR3 gives the full variable domain: DGGITQSPKYLFRKEGQNVTLSCEQNLNHDAMYWYRQDPGQGLRLIYYSQIVNDFQKGDIAEGYSVSREKKESFPLTVTSAQKNPTAFYLCASTPGAPFTDTQYFGPGTRLTVL.

V and J are TRBV5-1 and TRBJ2-2; D gene uncertain. Germline CDR1 SGHRS, CDR2 YFSETQ. The ends were cut back, 3 bases at V and 7 bases at J, with 16 bases in the middle. The CDR3 has 15 residues. The CDR3 reads CASSSPGLNNGELFF. CDR3 in DNA: TGCGCCAGCAGCTCACCGGGCCTGAATAACGGGGAGCTGTTTTTT.

This sequence joins TRBV19 and TRBJ1-5, with 9 bases lining up with TRBD1. V shed 5 bases, J shed 1 base, and the junction held 15 bases outside the gene matches. In germline, CDR1 is LNHDA, CDR2 SQIVND (reference sequence). The CDR3 consists of 19 residues. CDR3 bases: TGTGCCAGTAGTTCTTGGACAGGGGCCCTCTTGAGCAGCAATCAGCCCCAGCATTTT. This translates into CASSSWTGALLSSNQPQHF.

The rearrangement joins TRBV2 to TRBJ1-2; D may be TRBD1 (5 bases). There are 14 residues in the CDR3. Germline assignment: CDR1 SNHLY and CDR2 FYNNEI. V lost 4 bases to trimming and J lost 6 bases, with 15 bases between them. CDR3 bases: TGTGCCAGCAGTGCGGGCAGGGCGGCCGATGGCTACACCTTC. This codes for CASSAGRAADGYTF. The entire variable domain, with the rest obtained from reference TRBV2 and TRBJ1-2, is as follows: EPEVTQTPSHQVTQMGQEVILRCVPISNHLYFYWYRQILGQKVEFLVSFYNNEISEKSEIFDDQFSVERPDGSNFTLKIRSTKLEDSAMYFCASSAGRAADGYTFGSGTRLTVV.

The genes are TRBV28 and TRBJ1-6, with D unclear. The CDR3 covers 14 residues. V lost 4 bases and J lost 6, with 10 bases in between. Germline values: CDR1 MDHEN, CDR2 SYDVKM. CDR3 in DNA: TGTGCCAGCAGTTCGACCGTACCTAATTCACCCCTCCACTTT. It specifies CASSSTVPNSPLHF.

The genes are TRBV5-1 and TRBJ2-1; weak D call: TRBD2 (7 bases). Germline CDR1 is SGHRS and CDR2 is YFSETQ. V lost 0 bases and J 3 bases, leaving 10 bases between the germline ends. There are 15 residues in the CDR3. The DNA for the CDR3 is TGCGCCAGCAGCTTGGCAGGGGAGGGCTACAATGAGCAGTTCTTC. As protein: CASSLAGEGYNEQFF.

This clone has only one observation. The chain combines TRBV4-2 with TRBJ2-7; 7 positions match TRBD1. Germline V CDR1 and CDR2: LGHNA, YNFKEQ. The V segment lost 0 bases and the J segment 2 bases; nucleotides outside the gene matches: 4. CDR3 length equals 15 residues. The chain's CDR3 is CASSQDGTATYEQYF. CDR3 nucleotide sequence: TGTGCCAGCAGCCAAGACGGGACAGCAACCTACGAGCAGTACTTC.

V usage is TRBV10-2 and J usage is TRBJ2-1; tentatively, D is TRBD1 or TRBD2 (5 bases each). The CDR3 totals 11 residues. Germline values: CDR1 WSHSY, CDR2 SAAADI. The germline V and J ends were trimmed by 2 bases and 14 bases, with 10 bases remaining between them. CDR3 amino acids: CASSEGTEEFF. CDR3 nucleotides: TGCGCCAGCAGTGAGGGGACGGAGGAGTTCTTC.

This chain uses TRBV7-8 with TRBJ2-1; tentatively, D is TRBD1 (5 bases). Germline V gene lookup returns CDR1 SGHVS and CDR2 FQNEAQ. Trimming took off 5 bases at V and 0 bases at J, with 14 bases between the two ends. There are 16 residues in the CDR3. The CDR3 DNA follows: TGTGCCAGCAGCGGAAGGGGTCTGAGCTCCTACAATGAGCAGTTCTTC. Translating gives CASSGRGLSSYNEQFF.

In its sample, this clone is medium-sized. The V gene is TRBV4-3, the J gene TRBJ1-1, with TRBD1 matching 7 bases. V trimming: 4 bases; J trimming: 7 bases; junction bases outside the gene matches: 9. The CDR3 is 14 residues long. Germline-derived CDR1 and CDR2 are LGHNA and YSLEER. This CDR3 is CASSPREGADEAFF. The CDR3 DNA reads TGCGCCAGCAGCCCCCGGGAGGGGGCGGATGAAGCTTTCTTT.

The genes are TRBV7-9 and TRBJ1-1, with TRBD1 as a possible D gene (6 bases). V lost 3 bases and J 0 bases, leaving 11 bases between the germline ends. This CDR3 has 15 amino acids. Looked up from germline, CDR1 is SEHNR and CDR2 is FQNEAQ (reference sequence). The CDR3: CASSFGDRLNTEAFF. The CDR3 DNA reads TGTGCCAGCAGCTTCGGAGACAGGCTGAACACTGAAGCTTTCTTT.

The chain has TRBV5-1 and TRBJ1-3, with a possible D match to TRBD1 (6 bases). Germline lookup yields CDR1 SGHRS and CDR2 YFSETQ. Trimming took 4 bases from V and 8 from J, leaving 19 bases between them. CDR3 length equals 15 residues. The chain's CDR3 is CASSRTGPPTDTIYF. In DNA, the CDR3 is TGCGCCAGCAGCCGTACAGGGCCCCCAACGGACACCATATATTTT. The whole variable domain, filled in from reference TRBV5-1 and TRBJ1-3, reads KAGVTQTPRYLIKTRGQQVTLSCSPISGHRSVSWYQQTPGQGLQFLFEYFSETQRNKGNFPGRFSGRQFSNSRSEMNVSTLELGDSALYLCASSRTGPPTDTIYFGEGSWLTVV.

The CDR3 is CASKRTNGYGYTF. CDR3 DNA sequence: TGTGCCAGCAAGAGGACAAACGGCTATGGCTACACCTTC. This chain uses TRBV6-5 with TRBJ1-2; tentative D call: TRBD1 (5 bases). This CDR3 contains 13 residues. Germline values: CDR1 MNHEY, CDR2 SVGAGI. V lost 7 bases, J lost 4 bases, and 13 bases lay in between.

J is TRBJ1-4 and V is TRBV5-6; 9 bases match TRBD1. V dropped 1 base and J dropped 6; count of bases not matched to a gene: 1. This CDR3 has 14 amino acids. The germline V gene encodes CDR1 SGHDT and CDR2 YYEEEE. The CDR3 DNA follows: TGTGCCAGCAGCTTGTGGACAGGGGATGAAAAACTGTTTTTT. As protein: CASSLWTGDEKLFF.

The rearrangement uses TRBV13 and TRBJ1-4; 7 bases are a match to TRBD1. V trimming: 3 bases; J trimming: 4 bases; junction bases outside the gene matches: 2. The CDR3 length is 14 residues. Germline V gene sequence: CDR1 PRHDT, CDR2 FYEKMQ (reference sequence). This CDR3 reads CASSLTGINEKLFF. CDR3 DNA: TGTGCCAGCAGCTTGACAGGGATTAATGAAAAACTGTTTTTT.

This rearrangement joins TRBV30 to TRBJ1-3; D unresolved. The CDR3 sequence is 14 residues long. V shed 5 bases and J shed 0 bases, with 11 bases lying between them. The germline V gene has CDR1 GTSNPN and CDR2 SVGIG (reference sequence). CDR3 residues: CAWDPTNSGNTIYF. In DNA form, the CDR3 reads TGTGCCTGGGACCCCACCAACTCTGGAAACACCATATATTTT.

V is TRBV19 and J is TRBJ1-1; D possibly corresponds to TRBD1 (5 bases). Trimming stripped 3 bases from V and 0 bases from J, with 14 bases between. This CDR3 is built from 16 residues. The germline gives CDR1 LNHDA, CDR2 SQIVND (reference sequence). The CDR3 protein is CASSIYGGVMNTEAFF. The CDR3 coding sequence is TGTGCCAGTAGTATTTATGGGGGTGTGATGAACACTGAAGCTTTCTTT.

This clone has only a few counts. The chain links TRBV7-2 to TRBJ1-6, with D unresolved. With 0 bases removed from V and 7 bases from J, the gap between germline ends came to 10 bases. Germline CDR1 and CDR2: SGHTA and FQGNSA. This CDR3 has 15 amino acids. This chain's CDR3 is CASSLAKARNSPLHF. Here the CDR3 DNA reads TGTGCCAGCAGCTTAGCGAAGGCCCGGAATTCACCCCTCCACTTT.